This T cell receptor beta chain stems from a study of T cells in Graves' hyperthyroidism and ophthalmopathy (dated by TCRdb to about 2019). For the study in its entirety: Peripheral blood was sampled at the time of initial diagnosis, prior to any treatment. TCR V-J signatures able to tell the groups apart were searched for in a discovery cohort of 100 or so patients, of whom approximately 40 had Graves' ophthalmopathy and around 57 had stable Graves' hyperthyroidism. Prospective prediction of ophthalmopathy was tested in an independent validation cohort of fewer than 20 hyperthyroidism patients and 15 to 17 patients who later progressed to ophthalmopathy. The 100 or so discovery patients were divided at random into training and test sets in a 7:3 ratio. Thyroid tissue and blood T-cell repertoires from more than 5 Graves' hyperthyroidism patients were also compared in the study. After blood sampling, hyperthyroidism patients were treated with methimazole at a starting dose of 30 mg daily, and ophthalmopathy patients were treated with high-dose intravenous methylprednisolone. The paper reports TCR Vbeta CDR3 sequencing of roughly 140 peripheral blood samples: 40 to 45 ophthalmopathy, approximately 74 hyperthyroidism and around 17 progressor patients.

To note about this clonotype: Its recognized antigen is unknown. No clone much larger than this one lies a single base away; base qualities are absent.

Ophthalmopathy patients had moderately to severely active disease, with a Clinical Activity Score of 3 or more, a NOSPECS grade of 4 or more, and a disease duration of less than 3 months. Patients with uncontrolled infections, other autoimmune diseases, pregnancy or lactation were excluded. Clinical symptoms, serum thyroxine and TRAb, thyroid ultrasound, and orbital computed tomography formed the basis for the diagnoses. PBMCs were separated from 8 to 10 ml of fresh peripheral blood using Ficoll-Paque density gradient centrifugation. Total RNA was extracted using Trizol reagent, and RNA quality was assessed on an Agilent 2100 Bioanalyzer. Results and caveats for the whole study, not just this receptor: In validation, the model predicted progression to ophthalmopathy a median of roughly six months before onset, with about 67% sensitivity and more than 72% specificity. Sample size was not statistically predetermined, and investigators were not blinded to group allocation. Most expanded thyroid clonotypes (frequency above 0.001) were also detected in blood, suggesting blood repertoires may reflect thyroid immune responses. In cross-validation, a model built on a 13 V-J signature told ophthalmopathy apart from stable hyperthyroidism with 87.88% sensitivity and approximately 81% specificity, and in testing the same model reached 80%/75%.

Based on the germline V gene (reference sequence), the CDR1 and CDR2 sequences are SEHNR and FQNEAQ. The CDR3 contains 12 residues, cysteine and phenylalanine counted. This entry keeps only the CDR3 DNA: 36 bases, framed from base 1. Between the V and J ends, shortened by 7 bases and 4 bases respectively, the junction contains 10 bases. The TCR beta CDR3 regions were amplified from the RNA transcripts. A first-round RT-PCR of the TCR CDR3 used the HTBI primer set with the Qiagen OneStep RT-PCR kit. The libraries were constructed in a second round of multiplex PCR and then size-selected and purified. Libraries were sequenced paired-end with 100 bp reads on an Illumina HiSeq2000. On the study's bioinformatics: SOAPnuke was used to process the raw data, throwing out any read that contained adapters or uncalled bases, had a mean Phred below 15, or lacked an exact constant-primer or identifier match. COPE v1.2.5 was used to merge the high-quality paired reads, and each unique nucleotide sequence was defined as a clonotype. MiTCR v1.1 was used to align the clonotypes against IMGT TRBV, TRBD and TRBJ reference segments. Analysis was restricted to V-J combinations with a frequency above 0.0001, which covered 98% to 99.2% of repertoires. A TCS score was defined as the ratio between F50 (clonal expansion) and ExV (chaos), using BLOSUM62-based TCRdist between CDR3 peptides within each V-J. Welch's t-statistics and random forest reduced around 520 V-J features to about 13, which were used in a naive Bayes classifier (R e1071). TCRdb took the public reads, trimmed them with fastp at Q25, ran MiXCR for clone calling and kept in-frame beta chains. CDR3 protein sequences are deduplicated, and each keeps its most common genes and DNA. These V and J calls rely on TCRdb rather than the paper's analysis. For this sample the table gives around 600,000 distinct CDR3 sequences, of which 14% were detected only once. The ten most abundant clones make up more than 6% of the sample.

The TCR originated in a young woman with Graves' ophthalmopathy. This sequence uses TRBV7-9 and TRBJ2-5; the D gene is unclear. Sequencing input: blood. The nucleotide sequence reads as follows: TGTGCCAGCACCTACGGTCGAGAGACCCAGTACTTC. This codes for CASTYGRETQYF.